The 8 T cell receptor beta chains listed next were all sequenced from one sample in a study of identical twins. TCRdb fed the 5' RACE reads into MiXCR, producing one record per CDR3 protein. The data hold 200,000 to 250,000 distinct CDR3 sequences, with 7.5% observed a single time. This same sample was also part of a study on yellow fever vaccine responses in identical twins.

The sequenced material came from memory (CD45RO+) T cells sorted from blood. Receptors originate from a woman under 30 in good health.

This clonotype came up many times. The rearrangement joins TRBV7-8 to TRBJ1-2; 7 positions agree with TRBD1. The CDR3 totals 17 residues. From germline, CDR1 is SGHVS and CDR2 FQNEAQ. J lost 3 bases, V lost 1 base, and 11 bases had no gene match. The CDR3 coding sequence is TGTGCCAGCAGCTTAGGCGTGGGACAGCCAAAATACTATGGCTACACCTTC. Residues: CASSLGVGQPKYYGYTF.

This clonotype was observed a handful of times. This sequence joins TRBV5-1 and TRBJ2-2, with unresolved D. V lost 4 bases to trimming and J lost 1 base, with 11 bases between them. Per the germline V gene, CDR1 is SGHRS and CDR2 is YFSETQ. The CDR3 runs 15 residues. The CDR3 protein is CASSPKTGNTGELFF. In DNA form, the CDR3 reads TGCGCCAGCAGCCCTAAGACGGGGAACACCGGGGAGCTGTTTTTT.

V gene TRBV24-1 combines with J gene TRBJ2-3, with 7 bases lining up with TRBD2. Per the germline V gene, CDR1 is KGHDR and CDR2 is SFDVKD. The CDR3 length is 16 residues. J was trimmed by 4 bases and V by 3 bases; bases with no gene match: 9. The CDR3 sequence: CATSDPSGRRADTQYF. DNA for the CDR3: TGTGCCACCAGTGATCCTAGCGGCAGGAGGGCAGATACGCAGTATTTT.

This clonotype was detected ten times or more. The CDR3 sequence is CASSPRGPVNQPQHF. The CDR3 DNA is TGTGCCAGCAGCCCCCGGGGGCCGGTCAATCAGCCCCAGCATTTT. V is TRBV3-1 and J is TRBJ1-5; a weak D match, TRBD1 (6 bases). CDR3 length: 15 residues. V was shortened by 4 bases and J by 3 bases, with 13 bases between the two germline ends. Germline V gene lookup returns CDR1 LGHDT and CDR2 YNNKEL (reference sequence).

This chain uses TRBV4-3 with TRBJ2-7, with 7 bases lining up with TRBD2. Germline CDR1 reads LGHNA; CDR2 reads YSLEER. The CDR3 extends over 15 amino acids. V shed 4 bases and J 3 bases; nucleotides not matched to a gene: 9. CDR3 nucleotide sequence: TGCGCCAGCAGCCCGGGGGGAGCGGGAATCTACGAGCAGTACTTC. This sequence encodes CASSPGGAGIYEQYF.

The chain is built from TRBV10-3 and TRBJ2-1; tentatively, D is TRBD1 or TRBD2 (6 bases each). This CDR3 is built from 15 residues. The germline CDR1 and CDR2 sequences are ENHRY and SYGVKD. Trimming removed 9 bases at V and 2 bases at J, with 17 bases between. CDR3 loop: CAIRRGDRPYNEQFF. The CDR3 bases are TGTGCCATAAGGAGGGGGGATAGGCCCTACAATGAGCAGTTCTTC.

This clonotype turned up a few times. The V and J genes are TRBV2 and TRBJ2-1; 7 bases fit TRBD1. This CDR3 spans 16 amino acids. V dropped 4 bases and J dropped 2; count of bases not matched to a gene: 8. Germline V CDR1 and CDR2: SNHLY, FYNNEI. The CDR3 DNA is TGTGCCAGCAGTGCGGCCGGGACAGCTACCTACAATGAGCAGTTCTTC. Translated, it gives CASSAAGTATYNEQFF.

This clonotype occurred a few times. The chain has TRBV4-3 and TRBJ1-5, with a weak D call TRBD1 (5 bases). The CDR3 contains 15 residues. Germline CDR1 is LGHNA and CDR2 is YSLEER. V was pared by 0 bases and J by 9 bases, with 15 bases between. The CDR3 nucleotides read TGCGCCAGCAGCCAAGATACATCAGGGAACCGGCCCCAGCATTTT. The encoded protein is CASSQDTSGNRPQHF.